The T cell receptor beta chain described here comes from a study of blood T cell repertoires in COVID-19. Background on the study: Material from acute and convalescent COVID-19 was sourced from the United States, Italy and Spain. Nucleic acid was either cDNA or gDNA, and it came from T cells, B-cell-depleted T cells, or PBMCs.

In the original workflow: It was from reference gene primer amplification that nucleated cell counts were estimated. Sequenced by immunoSEQ multiplex PCR; TCRdb stores in-frame clones only, minus some. V and J calls and clone size are given by that table; D and trimming were obtained from the DNA. The sample consists of some 130,000 clones, 78% of them appearing once. The sample comprised peripheral blood. This TCR came from a man aged 60-69 years who had recovered from COVID-19.

The CDR3 DNA is TGTGCCAGCAGCCTCCTACAGGGTAGCTATGGCTACACCTTC. Translating it yields CASSLLQGSYGYTF. This chain joins TRBV2 and TRBJ1-2; D is perhaps TRBD1 (6 bases). V was clipped by 6 bases and J by 4 bases, with 15 bases between them. CDR1 is SNHLY, CDR2 FYNNEI, per germline. This CDR3 is built from 14 residues.